A single sample gave rise to the 23 T cell receptor beta chains below, sequenced in a study of blood T cell repertoires in COVID-19. Using immunoSEQ multiplex PCR, the repertoire was profiled, and TCRdb retains in-frame clones only, with some absent. Of about 160,000 clones in the sample, 70% to 90% are singletons; the top ten hold approximately 4%. The sequencing sample was made of peripheral blood. The receptor set was obtained from a woman in her sixties or seventies with acute or convalescent COVID-19.

This sequence joins TRBV6-2 or TRBV6-3 and TRBJ2-1; 7 nucleotides agree with TRBD1. The germline gives CDR1 MNHEY, CDR2 SVGEGT. Trimming removed 3 bases from V and 1 base from J; junction bases left unmatched: 6. This CDR3 spans 16 amino acids. DNA of the CDR3: TGTGCCAGCAGTTATGGAGACAGGGCTTCCTACAATGAGCAGTTCTTC. Translating gives CASSYGDRASYNEQFF.

The chain recombines TRBV10-1 with TRBJ1-2; tentative D call: TRBD1 (5 bases). Trimming removed 2 bases from V and 9 bases from J, with 10 bases in between. The length of the CDR3 is 12 residues. CDR1 is WNHNN and CDR2 is SYGVQD in the germline V gene (reference sequence). Here the CDR3 DNA reads TGCGCCAGCAGTGAGACAGGCGTCAGCTACACCTTC. Residues: CASSETGVSYTF.

This clone was seen a few times. V and J are TRBV3-1 (or the pseudogene TRBV3-2) and TRBJ1-1, with D uncertain. Deletions cut 1 base from V and 6 bases from J, with 15 bases between. The CDR3 contains 15 residues. Per germline, CDR1 LGHDT and CDR2 YNNKEL (reference sequence). CDR3 in amino acids: CASSQGFAVGAEAFF. The CDR3 nucleotides read TGTGCCAGCAGCCAAGGTTTTGCAGTGGGAGCTGAAGCTTTCTTT.

This sequence joins TRBV28 and TRBJ1-5; TRBD1 aligns across 9 bases. Germline trimming cut 8 bases from V and 3 bases from J; bases unmatched to any gene: 8. Germline CDR1 is MDHEN and CDR2 is SYDVKM. The CDR3 is 15 amino acids. CDR3 bases: TGTGCCAGCCTATTAACAGGGGGCTTCAATCAGCCCCAGCATTTT. It codes for CASLLTGGFNQPQHF.

This chain links TRBV3-1 (or the pseudogene TRBV3-2) with TRBJ2-5; 8 nucleotides align to TRBD2. Trimming removed 2 bases from V and 0 bases from J; junction bases left unmatched: 2. The CDR3 totals 15 residues. CDR1 LGHDT and CDR2 YNNKEL come from the germline V gene (reference sequence). For the CDR3, the DNA is TGTGCCAGCAGCCAAACGGGGGGGTACCAAGAGACCCAGTACTTC. Translated, it gives CASSQTGGYQETQYF.

The DNA of the CDR3 is TGTGCCAGCAGTCGCGGACAGGGTAGCACCGGGGAGCTGTTTTTT. Translated: CASSRGQGSTGELFF. The chain has TRBV6-5 and TRBJ2-2; TRBD1 matches 8 bases. CDR1 is MNHEY, CDR2 SVGAGI, per germline. The CDR3 loop spans 15 amino acids. Unmatched junction bases numbered 6, after V lost 5 bases and J lost 4 bases.

The chain has TRBV6-5 and TRBJ1-3; TRBD1 agrees at 7 bases. The trim removed 4 bases at V and 3 bases at J, leaving 3 bases unmatched. The CDR3 totals 14 residues. CDR1 is MNHEY, CDR2 SVGAGI, per germline. CDR3 in DNA: TGTGCCAGCAGTTCAACAGGGGTTGGAAACACCATATATTTT. Translating gives CASSSTGVGNTIYF.

The J gene is TRBJ1-5, the V gene TRBV19; TRBD1 agrees at 12 bases. Germline assignment: CDR1 LNHDA and CDR2 SQIVND (reference sequence). V lost 6 bases, J lost 2 bases, and 11 bases stayed unmatched. CDR3 length: 18 residues. The CDR3 loop is CASRRTGQGASGNQPQHF. In DNA, the CDR3 is TGTGCCAGTAGACGAACGGGACAGGGGGCTTCGGGCAATCAGCCCCAGCATTTT.

This clone turned up a few times. The V gene is TRBV21-1, the J gene TRBJ1-5; the table gives TRBD1 as D, unverified against the DNA. TRBV21-1 is marked as a pseudogene. There are 19 residues in the CDR3. The CDR3 DNA follows: TGTGCCAGCAGCAGACGGAAGCGGACAGACCTTTTTCGGAATCAGCCCCAGCATTTT. Protein product: CASSRRKRTDLFRNQPQHF.

V usage is TRBV19 and J usage is TRBJ2-4; maybe TRBD1 (5 bases). V was clipped by 5 bases and J by 5 bases, with 10 bases between them. The CDR3 loop spans 13 amino acids. CDR1 and CDR2 (germline): LNHDA, SQIVND (reference sequence). In nucleotides, the CDR3 is TGTGCCAGTAGTCAACAGGTCCAAAACATTCAGTACTTC. This translates into CASSQQVQNIQYF.

CDR3: CASSQAAGGRGTGELFF. The CDR3 DNA follows: TGCGCCAGCAGCCAAGCCGCGGGGGGCCGGGGCACCGGGGAGCTGTTTTTT. V and J are TRBV4-3 and TRBJ2-2; TRBD2 aligns across 8 bases. The CDR3 is 17 amino acids. Per germline, CDR1 LGHNA and CDR2 YSLEER. The trim removed 1 base at V and 4 bases at J, leaving 8 bases unmatched.

This chain uses TRBV30 with TRBJ2-7; D gene uncertain. V lost 0 bases and J lost 6, with 18 bases in between. This CDR3 contains 15 residues. Germline values: CDR1 GTSNPN, CDR2 SVGIG (reference sequence). The CDR3 DNA reads as TGTGCCTGGAGTGTATCGAGCCCCCGGTCGGGCGAGCAGTACTTC. It codes for CAWSVSSPRSGEQYF.

The chain links TRBV28 to TRBJ1-2, with TRBD1 matching 7 bases. Germline V gives CDR1 MDHEN, CDR2 SYDVKM. The CDR3 is 14 amino acids. J gave up 5 bases and V 4 bases, and 7 bases lay outside the gene matches. The CDR3 is CASSSSTGRYGYTF. CDR3 bases: TGTGCCAGCAGTTCCTCGACAGGGAGGTATGGCTACACCTTC.

The chain has TRBV19 and TRBJ1-1; D is possibly TRBD1 (6 bases). Trimming left V 7 bases short and J 4 bases short, with 16 bases between. Per the germline V gene, CDR1 is LNHDA and CDR2 is SQIVND (reference sequence). The CDR3 extends over 14 amino acids. CDR3 amino acids: CASNRKQGSTEAFF. CDR3 sequence (DNA): TGTGCCAGTAACCGAAAACAGGGTAGCACTGAAGCTTTCTTT.

The CDR3 protein is CASSPGTGVNTEAFF. In DNA, the CDR3 is TGTGCCAGCTCACCGGGGACAGGGGTGAACACTGAAGCTTTCTTT. The gene calls are TRBV18 and TRBJ1-1, with TRBD1 identical over 10 bases. J lost 0 bases, V lost 3 bases, and 1 base had no gene match. CDR1 and CDR2 (germline): KGHSH, LQKENI. CDR3 length: 15 residues.

The V and J genes are TRBV4-3 and TRBJ2-6; a possible D gene is TRBD1 (5 bases). The CDR3 spans 18 residues. V was cut by 0 bases and J by 0 bases, with 12 bases left in between. CDR1 LGHNA and CDR2 YSLEER come from the germline V gene. CDR3 amino acids: CASSQDPGSISGANVLTF. The CDR3 DNA sequence: TGCGCCAGCAGCCAAGATCCAGGGTCCATCTCTGGGGCCAACGTCCTGACTTTC.

The chain combines TRBV19 with TRBJ2-1; D remains unclear. V was cut by 10 bases and J by 2 bases, with 15 bases left in between. The CDR3 runs to 14 residues. CDR1 is LNHDA and CDR2 is SQIVND in the germline V gene (reference sequence). CDR3 in amino acids: CATSTRQAYNEQFF. The CDR3 DNA follows: TGTGCCACCAGTACCCGCCAGGCCTACAATGAGCAGTTCTTC.

The chain carries TRBV12-3 or TRBV12-4 and TRBJ2-1; no reliable D call. V lost 7 bases and J lost 5, with 9 bases in between. The length of the CDR3 is 12 residues. The CDR3 spells CASTVPHNEQFF. CDR3 coding DNA: TGTGCCAGCACCGTCCCCCACAATGAGCAGTTCTTC.

J is TRBJ2-3 and V is TRBV18; tentative D call: TRBD1 (5 bases). Trimming pared 4 bases from V and 0 bases from J, leaving 11 bases between. This CDR3 comprises 15 residues. CDR1 is KGHSH, CDR2 LQKENI, per germline. The CDR3 protein is CASSRNRRSTDTQYF. CDR3 DNA sequence: TGTGCCAGCTCACGTAACAGGAGAAGCACAGATACGCAGTATTTT.

The chain couples TRBV28 to TRBJ2-1; 7 bases agree with TRBD2. Germline loops: CDR1 MDHEN, CDR2 SYDVKM. The CDR3 runs 13 residues. J was trimmed by 7 bases and V by 8 bases; bases with no gene match: 8. The CDR3, as DNA: TGTGCCAGCGGCGACGGGACTATTAATGAGCAGTTCTTC. Translating gives CASGDGTINEQFF.

This chain connects TRBV27 to TRBJ1-1; possibly TRBD1 for D (5 bases). V was pared by 6 bases and J by 2 bases, with 25 bases between. The CDR3 covers 18 residues. Germline CDR1 and CDR2: MNHEY and SMNVEV (reference sequence). The CDR3 loop is CASSRLGASLLANTEAFF. DNA for the CDR3: TGTGCCAGCAGCCGACTTGGGGCCTCCCTACTTGCAAACACTGAAGCTTTCTTT.

This clone occurred a few times. V and J are TRBV6-5 and TRBJ1-6; the D gene is possibly TRBD1 (5 bases). This CDR3 spans 13 amino acids. V was shortened by 5 bases and J by 13 bases, with 15 bases between the two germline ends. The germline gives CDR1 MNHEY, CDR2 SVGAGI. CDR3 region: CASSTGPGGPLHF. The CDR3 nucleotides read TGTGCCAGCAGTACTGGACCGGGGGGTCCCCTCCACTTT.

The CDR3 DNA follows: TGTGCCAGCAGCTTAGCTCGGGATGGAAACACCATATATTTT. Protein: CASSLARDGNTIYF. This chain joins TRBV7-9 and TRBJ1-3; no clear D gene. CDR3 length equals 14 residues. CDR1 is SEHNR and CDR2 is FQNEAQ in the germline V gene (reference sequence). Trimming stripped 0 bases from V and 3 bases from J, with 6 bases between.